This record looks at one T cell receptor beta chain sequence and its context. Assay: immunoSEQ multiplex PCR; the TCRdb copy retains only in-frame clones and omits some. The table includes 72,000 or so clones, less than 85% detected once. CDR1 SGHTA and CDR2 FQGTGA come from the germline V gene. V was cut by 5 bases and J by 6 bases, with 23 bases left in between. CDR3 length: 18 amino acids. The data stem from a study of blood T cell repertoires in COVID-19. The receptor comes from a man older than 75 with active COVID-19. The rearrangement links TRBV7-3 to TRBJ2-6, with D possibly TRBD2 on 6 matching bases. The sequenced material came from peripheral blood. The CDR3 nucleotides are TGTGCCAGCAGCCCCGGTTTAGCGGACTCTTATGTGGCCAACGTCCTGACTTTC. Translating it yields CASSPGLADSYVANVLTF. The full variable domain, in which reference TRBV7-3 and TRBJ2-6 provide the parts outside the CDR3, is GAGVSQTPSNKVTEKGKYVELRCDPISGHTALYWYRQSLGQGPEFLIYFQGTGAADDSGLPNDRFFAVRPEGSVSTLKIQRTERGDSAVYLCASSPGLADSYVANVLTFGAGSRLTVL.